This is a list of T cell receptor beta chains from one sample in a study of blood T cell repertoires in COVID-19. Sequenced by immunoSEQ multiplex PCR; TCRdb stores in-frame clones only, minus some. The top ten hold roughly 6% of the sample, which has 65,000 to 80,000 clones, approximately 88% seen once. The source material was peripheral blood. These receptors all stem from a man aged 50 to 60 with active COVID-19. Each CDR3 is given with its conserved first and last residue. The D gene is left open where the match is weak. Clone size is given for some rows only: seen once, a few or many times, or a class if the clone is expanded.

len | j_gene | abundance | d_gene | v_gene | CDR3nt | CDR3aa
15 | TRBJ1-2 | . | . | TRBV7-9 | TGTGCCAGCAGCTTAACTCTGGGCGGGGAGTATGGCTACACCTTC | CASSLTLGGEYGYTF
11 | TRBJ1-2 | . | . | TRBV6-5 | TGTGCCAGCAGCTACGGGGGGGGCTACACCTTC | CASSYGGGYTF
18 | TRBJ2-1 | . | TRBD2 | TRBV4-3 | TGCGCCAGCAGCCTATCACGGGGGCATGGACTAGCGGGCCTTATCCACTTCTTC | CASSLSRGHGLAGLIHFF
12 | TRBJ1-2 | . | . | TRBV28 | TGTGCCAGCACTTCCGGGGGCTATGGCTACACCTTC | CASTSGGYGYTF
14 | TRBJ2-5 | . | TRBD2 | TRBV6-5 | TGTGCCAGCAAAAGCGGGGGGTCCGGAGAGACCCAGTACTTC | CASKSGGSGETQYF
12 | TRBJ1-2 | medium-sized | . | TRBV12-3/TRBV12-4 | TGTGCCAGCACCGACAGCAGCTATGGCTACACCTTC | CASTDSSYGYTF
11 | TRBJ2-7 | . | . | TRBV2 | TGTGCCAGCAGTGACCAATTCCTACAGTACTTC | CASSDQFLQYF
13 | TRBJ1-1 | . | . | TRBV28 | TGTGCCAGCAAAATCACTCATGGGAGCGAAGCTTTCTTT | CASKITHGSEAFF
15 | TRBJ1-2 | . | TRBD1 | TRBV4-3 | TGCGCCAGCAGCCAAGCAGGGGGCCTCGGAAATGGCTACACCTTC | CASSQAGGLGNGYTF
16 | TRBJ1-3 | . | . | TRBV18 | TGTGCCAGCTCACCAAACCCGACAGGCGGAGGAAACACCATATATTTT | CASSPNPTGGGNTIYF
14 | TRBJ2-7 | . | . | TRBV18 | TGTGCCAGCTCACCATGGACAGATTCCTACGAGCAGTACTTC | CASSPWTDSYEQYF
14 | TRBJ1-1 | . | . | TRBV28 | TGTGCCAGCAGTTTCGGGATTTCGACGTATGAAGCTTTCTTT | CASSFGISTYEAFF
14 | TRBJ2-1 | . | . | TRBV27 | TGTGCCAGCAGTTCCCAGGGTCCCTACAATGAGCAGTTCTTC | CASSSQGPYNEQFF
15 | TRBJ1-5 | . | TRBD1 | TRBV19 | TGTGCCAGTAGTCGCTCGGGACAGGGTATTCAGCCCCAGCATTTT | CASSRSGQGIQPQHF
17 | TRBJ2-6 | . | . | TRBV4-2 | TGTGCCAGCAGCGAAGGGCAGGGTGGTTCTGGGGCCAACGTCCTGACTTTC | CASSEGQGGSGANVLTF
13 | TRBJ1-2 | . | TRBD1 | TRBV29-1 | TGCAGCGTTAAACGGGACAGCTCTGAAGGCTACACCTTC | CSVKRDSSEGYTF
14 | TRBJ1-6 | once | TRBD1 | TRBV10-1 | TGCGCCAGCAGTGAGACAGGGGATAATTCACCCCTCCACTTT | CASSETGDNSPLHF
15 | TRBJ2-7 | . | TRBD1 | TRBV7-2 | TGTGCCAGCAGGCCCGGACAGGAGTTCTCCTACGAGCAGTACTTC | CASRPGQEFSYEQYF
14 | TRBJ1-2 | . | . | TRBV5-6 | TGTGCCAGCACCCAGATAGGGGAGGGCTATGGCTACACCTTC | CASTQIGEGYGYTF
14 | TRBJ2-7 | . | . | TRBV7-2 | TGTGCCAGCAGCTTTCGGGGAAGCTCCTACGAGCAGTACTTC | CASSFRGSSYEQYF
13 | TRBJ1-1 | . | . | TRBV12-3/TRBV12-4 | TGTGCCAGCAGCCCGAGTAACCCTCACCACGCTTTCTTT | CASSPSNPHHAFF
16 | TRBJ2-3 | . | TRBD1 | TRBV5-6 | TGTGCCAGCAGCTTCGCCCGGGCAGGGGGCAGCGATACGCAGTATTTT | CASSFARAGGSDTQYF
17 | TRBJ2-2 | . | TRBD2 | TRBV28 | TGTGCCAGCAGCTCCTTGGGACTAGCGGGTCCTACCGGGGAGCTGTTTTTT | CASSSLGLAGPTGELFF
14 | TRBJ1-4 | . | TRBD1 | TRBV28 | TGTGCCAGCAGGGGGACAGGGGCTAATGAAAAACTGTTTTTT | CASRGTGANEKLFF
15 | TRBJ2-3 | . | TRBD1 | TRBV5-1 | TGCGCCAGCAGCCCGACAGGGCCTAGCACAGATACGCAGTATTTT | CASSPTGPSTDTQYF
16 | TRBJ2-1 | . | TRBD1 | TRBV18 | TGTGCCAGCTCACCCAAGGGGCCAGGGGGCGGCGGTGAGCAGTTCTTC | CASSPKGPGGGGEQFF
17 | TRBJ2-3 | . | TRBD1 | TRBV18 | TGTGCCAGCTCACCACCGAGGGGACAGGGGGCAACAGATACGCAGTATTTT | CASSPPRGQGATDTQYF
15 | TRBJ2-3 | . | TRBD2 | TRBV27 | TGTGCCAGCAGTTCTCCAGCGGGAAGCACAGATACGCAGTATTTT | CASSSPAGSTDTQYF
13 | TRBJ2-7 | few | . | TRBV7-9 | TGTGCCAGCAACGGACTTTTCTCGTACGAGCAGTACTTC | CASNGLFSYEQYF
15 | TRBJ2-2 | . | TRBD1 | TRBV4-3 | TGCGCCAGCAGCCGCGGGGACAGGACTACCGGGGAGCTGTTTTTT | CASSRGDRTTGELFF
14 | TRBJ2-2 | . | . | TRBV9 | TGTGCCAGCAGCGTACGAGGTGATCCCGGGGAGCTGTTTTTT | CASSVRGDPGELFF
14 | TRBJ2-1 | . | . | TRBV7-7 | TGTGCTAGCAGCGAAACCCCGCAGGGCCATGAGCAGTTCTTC | CASSETPQGHEQFF
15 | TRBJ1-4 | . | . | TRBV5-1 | TGCGCCAGCAGCTTGTCAACAGCCATTAATGAAAAACTGTTTTTT | CASSLSTAINEKLFF
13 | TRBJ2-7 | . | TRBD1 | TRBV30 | TGTGCCTGGGGGGGACAGGGCACCTACGAGCAGTACTTC | CAWGGQGTYEQYF
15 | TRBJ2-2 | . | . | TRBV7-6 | TGTGCCAGCAGCCGGCCGGGTTCGAACACCGGGGAGCTGTTTTTT | CASSRPGSNTGELFF
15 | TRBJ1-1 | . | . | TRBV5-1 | TGCGCCAGCAGCTTAAATGCAGGGGTAAACACTGAAGCTTTCTTT | CASSLNAGVNTEAFF
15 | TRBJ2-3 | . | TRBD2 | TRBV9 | TGTGCCAGCAGCGCAACTAGCGGGAGCCCAGATACGCAGTATTTT | CASSATSGSPDTQYF
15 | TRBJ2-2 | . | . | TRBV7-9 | TGTGCCAGCAGCCCGGACAGTTCCCCCACCGGGGAGCTGTTTTTT | CASSPDSSPTGELFF
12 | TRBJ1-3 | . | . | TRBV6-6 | TGTGCCAGCAGTGTCAGAGGAAACACCATATATTTT | CASSVRGNTIYF
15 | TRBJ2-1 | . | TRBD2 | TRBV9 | TGTGCCAGCAGTGGACTAGCGGGAGCCTACAATGAGCAGTTCTTC | CASSGLAGAYNEQFF
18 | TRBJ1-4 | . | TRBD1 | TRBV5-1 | TGCGCCAGCAGCTCCGGGACAGGGGGTTCAGGGGCTAATGAAAAACTGTTTTTT | CASSSGTGGSGANEKLFF